These 5 T cell receptor beta chains originate from one sample sequenced in a study of blood T cell repertoires in COVID-19. Sequenced by immunoSEQ multiplex PCR; TCRdb stores in-frame clones only, minus some. The profile shows fewer than 300,000 clones, 90% of them singletons. Specimen: PBMCs or T cells enriched from blood (not recorded which). Receptor source: a woman in her twenties or thirties who had recovered from COVID-19.

V is TRBV19 and J is TRBJ1-6; D not resolved. Germline-derived CDR1 and CDR2 are LNHDA and SQIVND (reference sequence). CDR3 length: 13 amino acids. V was pared by 3 bases and J by 7 bases, with 7 bases between. The CDR3 spells CASSMIGNSPLHF. The CDR3 coding sequence is TGTGCCAGTAGTATGATCGGGAATTCACCCCTCCACTTT. Full variable domain (missing parts from reference TRBV19 and TRBJ1-6): DGGITQSPKYLFRKEGQNVTLSCEQNLNHDAMYWYRQDPGQGLRLIYYSQIVNDFQKGDIAEGYSVSREKKESFPLTVTSAQKNPTAFYLCASSMIGNSPLHFGNGTRLTVT.

This chain uses TRBV7-9 with TRBJ1-2; a possible D gene is TRBD1 (6 bases). This CDR3 has 14 residues. Trimming removed 5 bases from V and 0 bases from J, with 10 bases in between. From germline, CDR1 is SEHNR and CDR2 FQNEAQ (reference sequence). As DNA, the CDR3 is TGTGCCAGCAGCCTCCGGACAGCTAACTATGGCTACACCTTC. Translation: CASSLRTANYGYTF.

This clone was detected a few times. The chain joins TRBV4-1 to TRBJ2-1, with TRBD2 as a possible D gene (5 bases). Germline CDR1 MGHRA, CDR2 YSYEKL. Trimming shortened V by 2 bases and J by 1 base, and 9 bases separated the two germline ends. This CDR3 is 15 amino acids long. The chain's CDR3 is CASSQRGQSYNEQFF. For the CDR3, the DNA is TGCGCCAGCAGCCAACGAGGGCAATCCTACAATGAGCAGTTCTTC.

This chain links TRBV21-1 with TRBJ2-5; TRBD1 is the table's D call and was not checked against the DNA. TRBV21-1 is listed as a pseudogene. This CDR3 has 15 residues. This CDR3 is CASSSWDRTEETQYF. In DNA form, the CDR3 reads TGTGCCAGCAGCTCTTGGGACAGGACGGAGGAGACCCAGTACTTC.

The V call is TRBV7-3, the J call TRBJ1-4, with 9 bases identical to TRBD1. Germline V gene data show CDR1 as SGHTA and CDR2 as FQGTGA. The trim removed 5 bases at V and 3 bases at J, leaving 4 bases unmatched. CDR3 size: 15 residues. CDR3 DNA: TGTGCCAGCAGCCCGGGACAGGGTCCTAATGAAAAACTGTTTTTT. This encodes CASSPGQGPNEKLFF.